The next 21 T cell receptor beta chains were all read from a single sample in a study of blood T cell repertoires in COVID-19. Only in-frame clones appear in the TCRdb table, and some are missing; sequencing was by immunoSEQ multiplex PCR. The data show hundreds of thousands of clones, 75% to 85% seen once. The specimen sequenced was PBMCs or T cells enriched from blood (not recorded which). These TCRs come from a man aged 25-45 years with acute COVID-19.

A note on this clone: In the same sample, other DNA sequences code for this CDR3. The V gene is TRBV5-1, the J gene TRBJ2-3, with 7 bases aligning to TRBD1. Per the germline V gene, CDR1 is SGHRS and CDR2 is YFSETQ. The V and J ends lost 4 bases and 3 bases, in that order; junction bases with no gene match: 5. The CDR3 is made up of 14 amino acids. CDR3 nucleotide sequence: TGCGCCAGCAGCCCGGGACAGTATACAGATACGCAGTATTTT. Amino acids: CASSPGQYTDTQYF.

The rearrangement uses TRBV5-4 and TRBJ1-1; the D is unclear. V lost 0 bases, J lost 0 bases, and 9 bases lay in between. Germline CDR1 SGHNT, CDR2 YYREEE (reference sequence). The CDR3 runs 15 residues. The CDR3 DNA reads as TGTGCCAGCAGCTTGGCGGGAGGGCTGAACACTGAAGCTTTCTTT. Protein sequence: CASSLAGGLNTEAFF. Full variable domain (missing parts from reference TRBV5-4 and TRBJ1-1): ETGVTQSPTHLIKTRGQQVTLRCSSQSGHNTVSWYQQALGQGPQFIFQYYREEENGRGNFPPRFSGLQFPNYSSELNVNALELDDSALYLCASSLAGGLNTEAFFGQGTRLTVV.

The count of this clone is one. This chain uses TRBV3-1 (or the pseudogene TRBV3-2) with TRBJ2-1; 11 nucleotides line up with TRBD2. CDR3 size: 17 residues. Losses at the gene ends were 3 bases for V and 2 bases for J; bases not matched to a gene: 6. Germline CDR1 is LGHDT and CDR2 is YNNKEL (reference sequence). CDR3 loop: CASSQISGGEAYNEQFF. CDR3 DNA sequence: TGTGCCAGCAGCCAGATTAGCGGGGGGGAGGCCTACAATGAGCAGTTCTTC.

The V gene is TRBV14, the J gene TRBJ2-3; the D gene is possibly TRBD2 (7 bases). The germline V gene encodes CDR1 SGHDN and CDR2 FVKESK. This CDR3 is 14 amino acids long. Deletions cut 2 bases from V and 8 bases from J, with 14 bases between. This chain's CDR3 is CASSQSARGGTQYF. The DNA of the CDR3 is TGTGCCAGCAGCCAATCGGCTAGGGGGGGTACGCAGTATTTT.

The rearrangement joins TRBV18 to TRBJ2-5; D remains unclear. This CDR3 contains 15 residues. The germline V gene has CDR1 KGHSH and CDR2 LQKENI. Trimming left V 2 bases short and J 1 base short, with 11 bases between. The CDR3 DNA reads TGTGCCAGCTCACCAACCCCCCCCGGCCAAGAGACCCAGTACTTC. It yields the protein CASSPTPPGQETQYF.

The chain uses TRBV5-1 and TRBJ1-2; D might be TRBD1 (5 bases). V lost 4 bases and J lost 8, with 15 bases in between. CDR3 length: 13 residues. CDR1 and CDR2 (germline): SGHRS, YFSETQ. CDR3 sequence reads: CASSRNGGNGYTF. CDR3 nucleotide sequence: TGCGCCAGCAGCCGAAACGGGGGGAACGGCTACACCTTC.

The CDR3 coding sequence is TGTGCCAGCAGCGCGACAGGTGTTGATACGCAGTATTTT. Translated: CASSATGVDTQYF. The chain links TRBV5-4 to TRBJ2-3; the D gene is possibly TRBD1 (6 bases). CDR3 size: 13 residues. Germline V gene sequence: CDR1 SGHNT, CDR2 YYREEE (reference sequence). V was shortened by 4 bases and J by 6 bases, with 12 bases between the two germline ends.

This sequence joins TRBV6-1 and TRBJ1-3, with 7 bases fitting TRBD1. J gave up 0 bases and V 3 bases, and 11 bases lay outside the gene matches. This CDR3 contains 18 residues. Germline V lookup: CDR1 MNHNS, CDR2 SASEGT. Written as DNA, the CDR3 is TGTGCCAGCAGTGATCAAGTGGCCAGGGGGAGCTCTGGAAACACCATATATTTT. Amino acids: CASSDQVARGSSGNTIYF.

The rearrangement joins TRBV28 to TRBJ1-2; 8 bases fit TRBD1. The CDR3 contains 15 residues. Germline lookup yields CDR1 MDHEN and CDR2 SYDVKM. Trimming took 4 bases from V and 6 from J; bases not matched to a gene: 10. CDR3 amino acids: CASSWDRLMDNGYTF. CDR3 DNA: TGTGCCAGCAGTTGGGACAGGTTGATGGATAATGGCTACACCTTC.

The chain combines TRBV7-9 with TRBJ2-6, with 11 positions matching TRBD2. V was pared by 5 bases and J by 2 bases, with 11 bases of the junction left unmatched. Germline V gene sequence: CDR1 SEHNR, CDR2 FQNEAQ (reference sequence). This CDR3 has 19 residues. CDR3 nucleotides: TGTGCCAGCAGCCCAGCAATAGCGGGGGGGATCGCTGGGGCCAACGTCCTGACTTTC. It encodes CASSPAIAGGIAGANVLTF.

The genes are TRBV5-1 and TRBJ1-1, with TRBD1 identical over 9 bases. The CDR3 sequence is 18 residues long. V dropped 4 bases and J dropped 1; count of bases not matched to a gene: 14. From germline, CDR1 is SGHRS and CDR2 YFSETQ. The CDR3 protein is CASSAYRGPNYKNTEAFF. The CDR3 DNA reads TGCGCCAGCAGCGCGTACAGGGGGCCCAATTATAAGAACACTGAAGCTTTCTTT.

The chain links TRBV5-1 to TRBJ1-2, with 8 bases fitting TRBD1. The germline V gene encodes CDR1 SGHRS and CDR2 YFSETQ. Trimming removed 0 bases from V and 4 bases from J; junction bases left unmatched: 5. This CDR3 spans 15 amino acids. The chain's CDR3 is CASSLDGQGIYGYTF. DNA of the CDR3: TGCGCCAGCAGCTTGGACGGACAGGGTATCTATGGCTACACCTTC.

The V gene is TRBV2, the J gene TRBJ2-1; TRBD2 agrees at 7 bases. V lost 10 bases and J lost 0; bases outside the gene matches: 3. The CDR3 sequence is 13 residues long. The germline V gene encodes CDR1 SNHLY and CDR2 FYNNEI. CDR3 DNA: TGTGCCATCAAGCGGGACTCCTACAATGAGCAGTTCTTC. It encodes CAIKRDSYNEQFF.

Remarks on this clone: The sample holds other DNA sequences that translate to the same CDR3. The chain carries TRBV6-5 and TRBJ2-3; TRBD2 agrees at 13 bases. Germline V gives CDR1 MNHEY, CDR2 SVGAGI. This CDR3 contains 15 residues. V lost 6 bases, J lost 4 bases, and 4 bases stayed unmatched. This CDR3 reads CASSPTSGGADTQYF. The CDR3 DNA reads as TGTGCCAGCAGCCCAACTAGCGGGGGGGCAGATACGCAGTATTTT.

The V call is TRBV9, the J call TRBJ2-5, with TRBD2 as a possible D gene (5 bases). CDR1 SGDLS and CDR2 YYNGEE come from the germline V gene. V lost 1 base and J 0 bases, leaving 10 bases between the germline ends. This CDR3 region has 15 residues. CDR3 DNA: TGTGCCAGCAGCGTAAGTGCGGGTAACCAAGAGACCCAGTACTTC. This encodes CASSVSAGNQETQYF. The complete variable domain, with remaining parts taken from reference TRBV9 and TRBJ2-5, reads DSGVTQTPKHLITATGQRVTLRCSPRSGDLSVYWYQQSLDQGLQFLIQYYNGEERAKGNILERFSAQQFPDLHSELNLSSLELGDSALYFCASSVSAGNQETQYFGPGTRLLVL.

This clone was picked up one time. The CDR3 spells CAWRLTGTGGAFF. DNA for the CDR3: TGTGCCTGGAGGTTAACCGGGACAGGCGGGGCTTTCTTT. J is TRBJ1-1 and V is TRBV30; 8 bases match TRBD1. V shed 3 bases, J shed 11 bases, and the junction held 11 bases outside the gene matches. In germline, CDR1 is GTSNPN, CDR2 SVGIG (reference sequence). This CDR3 contains 13 residues.

The chain joins TRBV9 to TRBJ2-1, with 7 bases matching TRBD2. The CDR3 is made up of 15 amino acids. With V trimmed by 4 bases and J by 1 base, 5 bases remained unmatched. The V gene's germline CDR1 is SGDLS and CDR2 YYNGEE. The CDR3 nucleotides are TGTGCCAGCAGCACCCTCGGGGGGTCCTACAATGAGCAGTTCTTC. Its translation: CASSTLGGSYNEQFF.

The rearrangement links TRBV28 to TRBJ2-7, with TRBD1 matching 10 bases. The CDR3 extends over 15 amino acids. Germline loops: CDR1 MDHEN, CDR2 SYDVKM. The trim removed 2 bases at V and 6 bases at J, leaving 7 bases unmatched. In DNA, the CDR3 is TGTGCCAGCAGTTTAATGACAGGGGGCTTATTCGAGCAGTACTTC. Residues: CASSLMTGGLFEQYF.

CDR3 sequence: CASSAAVWRGGYNEQFF. CDR3 DNA sequence: TGTGCCAGTAGTGCCGCGGTATGGCGGGGGGGTTACAATGAGCAGTTCTTC. V and J are TRBV19 and TRBJ2-1; TRBD2 aligns across 9 bases. Germline CDR1 and CDR2: LNHDA and SQIVND (reference sequence). CDR3 length: 17 residues. The V gene end was trimmed by 5 bases and the J gene end by 4 bases; junction bases not matched to a gene: 12. Together with reference TRBV19 and TRBJ2-1, the CDR3 gives the full variable domain: DGGITQSPKYLFRKEGQNVTLSCEQNLNHDAMYWYRQDPGQGLRLIYYSQIVNDFQKGDIAEGYSVSREKKESFPLTVTSAQKNPTAFYLCASSAAVWRGGYNEQFFGPGTRLTVL.

This clone showed up just once. The chain carries TRBV6-6 and TRBJ1-1; perhaps TRBD1 as D (6 bases). Between the trimmed V and J ends, which lost 5 bases and 0 bases, there was a span of 19 bases. The CDR3 contains 17 residues. The germline CDR1 and CDR2 sequences are MNHNY and SVGAGI (reference sequence). CDR3 protein: CASSPPTGSPMNTEAFF. The CDR3, as DNA: TGTGCCAGCAGTCCTCCGACAGGCTCCCCGATGAACACTGAAGCTTTCTTT.

CDR3 protein: CSANTGQGFGYTF. CDR3 DNA: TGCAGCGCAAACACAGGACAGGGATTTGGCTACACCTTC. The chain combines TRBV29-1 with TRBJ1-2, with 8 bases that match TRBD1. After removal of 7 bases from V and 7 bases from J, the junction contained 11 bases not matched to a gene. The CDR3 length is 13 residues. From germline, CDR1 is SQVTM and CDR2 ANQGSEA.